Each of the 4 T cell receptor beta chains below was sequenced from the same sample in a study of vaccination effects on CD4 cells after COVID-19. What these receptors recognize is not known. Antigen-specific CD4+ T cells were expanded (with viral peptide pools) by the ViraFEST assay ahead of sequencing. Culture lasted over 9 days before CD4+ T cell isolation. This person's SARS-CoV-2 infection, confirmed by PCR, occurred between March and December 2020. TCRdb's table, derived via immunoSEQ multiplex PCR, lists solely in-frame clones and lacks some. In the table there are 40,000 or so clones, about 75% of which are singletons. The material sequenced was CD4+ T cells from PBMCs cultured with a peptide pool, taken before COVID-19 vaccination. The receptors originated from a human donor who had a prior SARS-CoV-2 infection.

This chain connects TRBV19 to TRBJ1-5, with 7 positions matching TRBD1. Trimming removed 3 bases from V and 5 bases from J; junction bases left unmatched: 13. Germline values: CDR1 LNHDA, CDR2 SQIVND (reference sequence). This CDR3 is 17 amino acids long. CDR3 DNA sequence: TGTGCCAGTAGTATTTATAGTGGCAGGGGGGGCTATCAGCCCCAGCATTTT. As protein: CASSIYSGRGGYQPQHF.

The CDR3 DNA reads TGCAGTGCTAGTACGGGAGGCTCCAATGAGCAGTTCTTC. Translation: CSASTGGSNEQFF. The rearrangement links TRBV20-1 to TRBJ2-1; TRBD2 matches at 7 bases. Germline V gives CDR1 DFQATT, CDR2 SNEGSKA (reference sequence). The V segment lost 3 bases and the J segment 6 bases; nucleotides outside the gene matches: 5. The CDR3 spans 13 residues.

DNA of the CDR3: TGTGCCAGCAGCGGACGGACAGGGGCGGTGGTCGAGCAGTACTTC. It specifies CASSGRTGAVVEQYF. This sequence joins TRBV5-8 and TRBJ2-7, with 9 bases lining up with TRBD1. Trimming cost V 4 bases and J 6 bases; bases outside gene matches: 11. CDR1 is SGHTS and CDR2 is YDEGEE in the germline V gene. The CDR3 totals 15 residues.

This clone showed up just a few times. The chain couples TRBV1 to TRBJ2-1; the DNA was not compared with TRBD1, the D call given in the table. TRBV1 is labeled a pseudogene. The CDR3 is 17 amino acids. CDR3 sequence (DNA): TGCACCAGCAGCCGCTCTACCGGGCCTCCAAATCAGGGTGAGCAGTTCTTC. The encoded protein is CTSSRSTGPPNQGEQFF.